This T cell receptor (beta chain) was recorded in a study of blood T cell repertoires in COVID-19. Study details: Some COVID-19 samples were acute and others convalescent; all came from the United States, Italy and Spain. Sources were T cells, B-cell-depleted T cells, or PBMCs; the material itself was cDNA or gDNA.

CDR1 and CDR2 from the germline V gene are SNHLY and FYNNEI. Trimming removed 4 bases from V and 1 base from J, with 10 bases in between. This CDR3 has 14 residues. Source study methods: Nucleated cell counts were estimated from reference gene primer amplification. Using immunoSEQ multiplex PCR, the repertoire was profiled, and TCRdb retains in-frame clones only, with some absent. D and trimming come from the DNA, and the V and J calls and clone size come from that table. Of roughly 140,000 clones in the sample, 81% were seen once. The receptor's source is a human donor with acute or convalescent COVID-19. The donor label of this sample is uncertain. The chain recombines TRBV2 with TRBJ1-1; possible D gene TRBD1, 5 bases. Sequencing input: peripheral blood. Here the CDR3 DNA reads TGTGCCAGCAGTGCTGGGGGGACGAACACTGAAGCTTTCTTT. This translates into CASSAGGTNTEAFF.